This TCR beta chain comes out of a study of blood T cell repertoires in COVID-19. Across the whole study: Samples representing acute and convalescent COVID-19 were sourced from the United States, Italy and Spain. Sources were T cells, B-cell-depleted T cells, or PBMCs; the material itself was cDNA or gDNA.

In the original workflow: It was from reference gene primer amplification that nucleated cell counts were estimated. Libraries were prepared by immunoSEQ multiplex PCR; TCRdb keeps only in-frame clonotypes and omits some of them. V and J calls and clone size are copied from that table; D and trimming were computed from the DNA. The sample includes some 350,000 clones, more than 75% of them seen just once. J gave up 8 bases and V 4 bases, and 13 bases lay outside the gene matches. This CDR3 spans 15 amino acids. Germline V CDR1 and CDR2: DFQATT, SNEGSKA (reference sequence). The gene calls are TRBV20-1 and TRBJ2-1; 8 bases are a match to TRBD1. This receptor was identified in a woman between 45 and 65 years old with COVID-19, enrolled during active disease. Sequencing was carried out using peripheral blood. CDR3 DNA sequence: TGCAGTGCTACTGAAAACAGGGGGTATGGGGATGAGCAGTTCTTC. It translates to CSATENRGYGDEQFF.